Listed below are T cell receptor beta chains from one sample, sequenced in a study of blood T cells in healthy people across ages. TCRdb processed the 5' RACE reads anew with MiXCR; each CDR3 protein has one entry. The sample has 1.5 million to 2 million distinct CDR3 sequences, 49% seen once. The specimen was blood. These receptor sequences come from a woman aged 40 to 50 in good health. Each CDR3 is given without its conserved first and last residue. A row's size may be missing; if present it is once, few, many or a size class.

v_gene	j_gene	abundance	CDR3aa
TRBV6-2/TRBV6-3	TRBJ2-1	few	ASSYTNYNEQF
TRBV7-9	TRBJ1-1	.	AISPVAEAF
TRBV6-5	TRBJ2-7	few	ASSYRDRGGYEQY
TRBV4-1	TRBJ1-4	.	ASTGTGVNEKLF
TRBV7-2	TRBJ1-5	few	ASSSYRVGSNQPQH
TRBV4-2	TRBJ2-5	.	ASSQTQRETQY
TRBV29-1	TRBJ2-6	few	SAPIDTGANVLT
TRBV5-1	TRBJ2-1	.	ASSRGDTYYNEQF
TRBV27	TRBJ1-6	.	ASSDRGIYNSPLH
TRBV9	TRBJ2-5	few	ASSAGGFRETQY
TRBV20-1	TRBJ1-5	.	SARDDRDYQPQH
TRBV3-1	TRBJ1-2	.	ASRRTGNDGYT
TRBV24-1	TRBJ2-4	.	ATNRLHIQY
TRBV27	TRBJ2-5	.	ASTPGGTSGLETQY
TRBV5-1	.	.	ASSLEASGGVETQY
TRBV28	TRBJ2-1	.	ASATEYNEQF
TRBV28	TRBJ2-1	.	ASARLGAIDEQF
TRBV7-2	TRBJ1-1	few	ASSHDRGAEAF
TRBV12-3/TRBV12-4	TRBJ1-1	.	ASRKIREWAF
TRBV29-1	TRBJ1-5	.	SVGEGQGQPQH
TRBV25-1	.	.	ASSGWVMEGTYEQY
TRBV29-1	TRBJ2-1	.	SVEGHYNEQF
TRBV2	TRBJ1-2	few	ASIQNRGHGYT
TRBV7-9	TRBJ2-5	few	ASSLATKQETQY
TRBV6-1	TRBJ1-6	once	ASRKGQGGAYNSPLH
TRBV7-2	TRBJ2-7	.	ASTRENEQY
TRBV18	TRBJ2-1	.	ASSGSESVEQF
TRBV6-1	TRBJ2-7	.	ASSERTQTTPYEQY